Given below is one T cell receptor beta chain in context. This specimen belongs to a study of blood T cell repertoires in COVID-19. V was cut by 10 bases and J by 0 bases, with 10 bases left in between. CDR1 and CDR2 from the germline V gene are MDHEN and SYDVKM. The CDR3 covers 12 residues. Repertoires were generated with immunoSEQ multiplex PCR, while TCRdb's copy carries only in-frame clones and drops some. The sample gives around 60,000 clones, about nine tenths of which show up once; roughly 8% is in the top ten. This receptor was obtained from a human donor with active COVID-19. The donor label of this sample is uncertain. Sequencing used peripheral blood. V is TRBV28 and J is TRBJ2-7; D may be TRBD2 (6 bases). The CDR3 reads CAIRDSSYEQYF. CDR3 nucleotides: TGTGCCATCCGGGACTCCTCCTACGAGCAGTACTTC.